These 24 T cell receptor beta chains originate from one sample sequenced in a study of blood T cell repertoires in COVID-19. Sequencing used immunoSEQ multiplex PCR; TCRdb keeps in-frame clones, though not all of them. Among approximately 190,000 clones listed, more than 80% were seen once. The sequenced sample consisted of peripheral blood. The receptor source for this set is a man between 50 and 59 years old with acute or convalescent COVID-19.

This chain joins TRBV3-1 (or the pseudogene TRBV3-2) and TRBJ2-2; D is perhaps TRBD1 (5 bases). CDR1 is LGHDT, CDR2 YNNKEL, per germline (reference sequence). V dropped 4 bases and J dropped 6 bases, with 21 bases sitting between them. There are 17 residues in the CDR3. CDR3 residues: CASSPLRQGGDAGELFF. In DNA, the CDR3 is TGTGCCAGCAGCCCCCTCCGGCAGGGTGGAGACGCCGGGGAGCTGTTTTTT.

The chain has TRBV2 and TRBJ2-6; D is possibly TRBD1 (5 bases). The CDR3 sequence is 14 residues long. Germline V CDR1 and CDR2: SNHLY, FYNNEI. Trimming removed 6 bases at V and 1 base at J, with 7 bases between. Here the CDR3 reads CASRSGSGANVLTF. Here the CDR3 DNA reads TGTGCCAGCAGATCAGGGTCTGGGGCCAACGTCCTGACTTTC.

V usage is TRBV14 and J usage is TRBJ1-3; D possibly corresponds to TRBD1 (5 bases). This CDR3 comprises 15 residues. V lost 0 bases, J lost 4 bases, and 10 bases lay in between. Germline V lookup: CDR1 SGHDN, CDR2 FVKESK. CDR3 sequence (DNA): TGTGCCAGCAGCCAAGATTTCGGACAAGGAAACACCATATATTTT. Protein: CASSQDFGQGNTIYF.

V usage is TRBV6-5 and J usage is TRBJ1-5, with 7 bases identical to TRBD1. The CDR3 contains 13 residues. V dropped 10 bases and J dropped 5; count of bases not matched to a gene: 8. CDR1 is MNHEY and CDR2 is SVGAGI in the germline V gene. DNA of the CDR3: TGTGCCACGACGGACAGGAGATATCAGCCCCAGCATTTT. It translates to CATTDRRYQPQHF.

The chain links TRBV7-8 to TRBJ1-1, with D maybe TRBD1 (6 bases). Trimming took 1 base from V and 1 from J, leaving 16 bases between them. This CDR3 region has 17 residues. Germline V CDR1 and CDR2: SGHVS, FQNEAQ. In DNA, the CDR3 is TGTGCCAGCAGCTTAGGGGGGGGCGCATATTGGAACACTGAAGCTTTCTTT. Its translation: CASSLGGGAYWNTEAFF.

This clone has just a few counts. This rearrangement joins TRBV28 to TRBJ2-5; 7 nucleotides line up with TRBD2. The V gene's germline CDR1 is MDHEN and CDR2 SYDVKM. After removal of 5 bases from V and 5 bases from J, the junction contained 8 bases not matched to a gene. This CDR3 has 14 residues. CDR3 DNA: TGTGCCAGCAGTCCCACGGCGCGGGGGGAGACCCAGTACTTC. This sequence encodes CASSPTARGETQYF.

The chain couples TRBV7-9 to TRBJ2-2; 8 bases line up with TRBD2. From germline, CDR1 is SEHNR and CDR2 FQNEAQ (reference sequence). The CDR3 totals 17 residues. The ends lost 4 bases at V and 0 bases at J; junction bases unmatched: 7. This chain's CDR3 is CASSWASGPSNTGELFF. The DNA for the CDR3 is TGTGCCAGCAGCTGGGCTAGCGGGCCCTCGAACACCGGGGAGCTGTTTTTT.

This clone has just a few counts. The chain uses TRBV19 and TRBJ2-1, with unresolved D. There are 13 residues in the CDR3. Germline CDR1 reads LNHDA; CDR2 reads SQIVND (reference sequence). Trimming stripped 4 bases from V and 8 bases from J, with 12 bases between. CDR3 nucleotides: TGTGCCAGTAGTACCCACATTCAGTATGAGCAGTTCTTC. It yields the protein CASSTHIQYEQFF.

V and J are TRBV4-3 and TRBJ2-3; 8 bases line up with TRBD2. The junction had 11 bases not matched to a gene; V was cut back by 4 bases and J by 2 bases. CDR3 length equals 17 residues. Germline lookup yields CDR1 LGHNA and CDR2 YSLEER. The CDR3 loop is CASSLTSGTSHTDTQYF. CDR3 nucleotide sequence: TGCGCCAGCAGCCTTACGTCCGGGACTAGTCACACAGATACGCAGTATTTT.

J is TRBJ2-7 and V is TRBV5-6, with a tentative D call TRBD2 (7 bases). This CDR3 contains 14 residues. Germline V gene data show CDR1 as SGHDT and CDR2 as YYEEEE. V was cut by 4 bases and J by 3 bases, with 14 bases left in between. The CDR3 reads CASSPGGRNYEQYV. The CDR3 bases are TGTGCCAGCAGCCCGGGGGGCAGAAACTACGAGCAGTACGTC.

V and J are TRBV5-5 and TRBJ2-7; D might be TRBD1 (6 bases). This CDR3 is 14 amino acids long. V gave up 2 bases and J gave up 3 bases, with 12 bases separating them. Germline CDR1 SGHKS, CDR2 YYEKEE (reference sequence). CDR3 bases: TGTGCCAGCAGCTTTTCCAGGGGATACTACGAGCAGTACTTC. It translates to CASSFSRGYYEQYF.

The gene calls are TRBV10-2 and TRBJ2-7; 8 bases are shared with TRBD2. CDR1 WSHSY and CDR2 SAAADI come from the germline V gene. The CDR3 is made up of 14 amino acids. V was pared by 2 bases and J by 6 bases, with 6 bases of the junction left unmatched. CDR3 loop: CASSEKSAGGEQYF. The CDR3 DNA is TGCGCCAGCAGTGAGAAGTCGGCGGGAGGCGAGCAGTACTTC.

This clone appeared once. CDR3 region: CASSLRGTSGSHEQFF. CDR3 nucleotide sequence: TGTGCCAGCAGCCTTAGGGGGACTAGCGGGAGTCATGAGCAGTTCTTC. The gene calls are TRBV3-1 (or the pseudogene TRBV3-2) and TRBJ2-1; TRBD2 aligns across 14 bases. The germline CDR1 and CDR2 sequences are LGHDT and YNNKEL (reference sequence). This CDR3 has 16 amino acids. The V and J ends lost 4 bases and 8 bases, in that order; junction bases with no gene match: 7.

The CDR3 here is CASTSRRDNEQFF. The CDR3 region has the DNA TGTGCCAGCACGAGCAGGCGCGACAATGAGCAGTTCTTC. The chain carries TRBV2 and TRBJ2-1; no definite D call. The CDR3 spans 13 residues. V shed 7 bases and J shed 5 bases, with 12 bases lying between them. The V gene's germline CDR1 is SNHLY and CDR2 FYNNEI.

The rearrangement links TRBV6-2 or TRBV6-3 to TRBJ1-5; 8 bases fit TRBD1. Trimming at V came to 5 bases and at J to 5 bases, leaving 11 bases not matched to a gene. Germline CDR1 reads MNHEY; CDR2 reads SVGEGT. This CDR3 comprises 16 residues. DNA of the CDR3: TGTGCCAGCAGTAAGGCAGGGGGCGCGGTGGATCAGCCCCAGCATTTT. It yields the protein CASSKAGGAVDQPQHF.

J is TRBJ2-3 and V is TRBV10-2, with a possible D match to TRBD2 (5 bases). The germline CDR1 and CDR2 sequences are WSHSY and SAAADI. The CDR3 length is 13 residues. Trimming took off 3 bases at V and 4 bases at J, with 8 bases between the two ends. CDR3 amino acids: CASSELGPDTQYF. The CDR3 bases are TGCGCCAGCAGTGAACTAGGTCCAGATACGCAGTATTTT.

The genes are TRBV7-2 and TRBJ2-7, with 14 bases lining up with TRBD2. The CDR3 runs 17 residues. Germline CDR1 is SGHTA and CDR2 is FQGNSA. J lost 4 bases, V lost 4 bases, and 9 bases had no gene match. The CDR3 region has the DNA TGTGCCAGCAGCTACAGGGGGGGACTAGCGGGAGTTTACGAGCAGTACTTC. This gives the protein CASSYRGGLAGVYEQYF. Using reference TRBV7-2 and TRBJ2-7 for the parts outside the CDR3, the full variable domain is GAGVSQSPSNKVTEKGKDVELRCDPISGHTALYWYRQSLGQGLEFLIYFQGNSAPDKSGLPSDRFSAERTGGSVSTLTIQRTQQEDSAVYLCASSYRGGLAGVYEQYFGPGTRLTVT.

This clone showed up just once. CDR3 amino acids: CAWRRLSAGPETQYF. CDR3 DNA sequence: TGTGCCTGGAGACGGCTCTCCGCGGGGCCAGAGACCCAGTACTTC. J is TRBJ2-5 and V is TRBV30; D might be TRBD2 (6 bases). CDR3 size: 15 residues. V lost 3 bases and J lost 4, with 18 bases in between. CDR1 is GTSNPN, CDR2 SVGIG, per germline (reference sequence).

This clone appeared once. V usage is TRBV7-3 and J usage is TRBJ2-7, with 9 bases aligning to TRBD2. Losses at the gene ends were 2 bases for V and 4 bases for J; bases not matched to a gene: 18. The germline V gene has CDR1 SGHTA and CDR2 FQGTGA. The CDR3 loop spans 19 amino acids. The CDR3 reads CASSLELTLVAGEEYEQYF. As DNA, the CDR3 is TGTGCCAGCAGCTTAGAATTGACTCTGGTAGCGGGAGAAGAGTACGAGCAGTACTTC.

This clone was counted once. V and J are TRBV9 and TRBJ2-7; 7 bases map to TRBD2. Germline V gives CDR1 SGDLS, CDR2 YYNGEE. CDR3 length: 16 residues. V dropped 3 bases and J dropped 0; count of bases not matched to a gene: 9. CDR3 protein: CASSGRESGRSYEQYF. Written as DNA, the CDR3 is TGTGCCAGCAGCGGGCGGGAGTCGGGCCGCTCCTACGAGCAGTACTTC.

The V and J genes are TRBV7-6 and TRBJ1-2; 9 bases agree with TRBD1. V lost 1 base to trimming and J lost 4 bases; unmatched junction nucleotides: 10. This CDR3 has 17 residues. The germline gives CDR1 SGHVS, CDR2 FNYEAQ. Here the CDR3 DNA reads TGTGCCAGCAGCTTAGAAAGGGGGGGACAGGGCTTCTATGGCTACACCTTC. As protein: CASSLERGGQGFYGYTF.

This clone was picked up one time. The CDR3 DNA sequence: TGCGCCAGCAGAGACAGGTATGGGGACACTGAAGCTTTCTTT. Translating it yields CASRDRYGDTEAFF. The chain recombines TRBV4-1 with TRBJ1-1; D is perhaps TRBD1 (6 bases). The CDR3 spans 14 residues. V lost 6 bases to trimming and J lost 3 bases, with 14 bases between them. From germline, CDR1 is MGHRA and CDR2 YSYEKL.

V usage is TRBV5-5 and J usage is TRBJ2-1; the D gene is possibly TRBD1 (5 bases). Trimming cost V 0 bases and J 6 bases, with 10 bases left between them. CDR3 size: 14 residues. Germline CDR1 reads SGHKS; CDR2 reads YYEKEE (reference sequence). This CDR3 reads CASSLVPGRNEQFF. For the CDR3, the DNA is TGTGCCAGCAGCTTGGTGCCAGGGCGCAATGAGCAGTTCTTC. Complete variable domain (other parts from reference TRBV5-5 and TRBJ2-1): DAGVTQSPTHLIKTRGQQVTLRCSPISGHKSVSWYQQVLGQGPQFIFQYYEKEERGRGNFPDRFSARQFPNYSSELNVNALLLGDSALYLCASSLVPGRNEQFFGPGTRLTVL.

V usage is TRBV5-1 and J usage is TRBJ2-2; 7 nucleotides align to TRBD1. Per the germline V gene, CDR1 is SGHRS and CDR2 is YFSETQ. This CDR3 spans 14 amino acids. Trimming at V came to 6 bases and at J to 2 bases, leaving 4 bases not matched to a gene. CDR3 DNA sequence: TGCGCCAGCACCCGACAGGGTAACACCGGGGAGCTGTTTTTT. Its protein product is CASTRQGNTGELFF.